This entry lists 7 T cell receptor beta chains sequenced from one sample in a study of blood T cell repertoires in COVID-19. This table comes from immunoSEQ multiplex PCR, and its TCRdb copy is limited to in-frame clones, with some not included. The top ten hold 4.3% of the sample, which has fewer than 500,000 clones, roughly 90% seen once. The sample taken for sequencing was peripheral blood. These receptor sequences come from a woman aged 25 to 39 with acute or convalescent COVID-19.

The CDR3 loop reads CASTSHTGVTEAFF. The CDR3 DNA follows: TGTGCCAGCACGTCGCATACAGGGGTGACTGAAGCTTTCTTT. The genes are TRBV27 and TRBJ1-1; 7 nucleotides match TRBD1. The CDR3 totals 14 residues. J was trimmed by 5 bases and V by 7 bases; bases with no gene match: 10. Germline lookup yields CDR1 MNHEY and CDR2 SMNVEV (reference sequence).

The V call is TRBV2, the J call TRBJ1-2; D is unclear. The CDR3 is 12 residues long. V was pared by 8 bases and J by 5 bases, with 12 bases between. Germline V gene sequence: CDR1 SNHLY, CDR2 FYNNEI. For the CDR3, the DNA is TGTGCCAGCGGAGGCAGGTCATATGGCTACACCTTC. It specifies CASGGRSYGYTF.

The rearrangement uses TRBV11-3 and TRBJ2-3; 7 bases are a match to TRBD1. The CDR3 extends over 17 amino acids. Germline values: CDR1 SGHNT, CDR2 YENEEA. With 5 bases clipped from V and 4 bases from J, the junction kept 15 bases outside the gene matches. The CDR3 sequence: CASSPSSSPQGADTQYF. DNA for the CDR3: TGTGCCAGCAGCCCCTCGTCGTCCCCCCAGGGGGCAGATACGCAGTATTTT. Full variable domain (missing parts from reference TRBV11-3 and TRBJ2-3): EAGVVQSPRYKIIEKKQPVAFWCNPISGHNTLYWYLQNLGQGPELLIRYENEEAVDDSQLPKDRFSAERLKGVDSTLKIQPAELGDSAVYLCASSPSSSPQGADTQYFGPGTRLTVL.

The chain joins TRBV6-6 to TRBJ1-6; perhaps TRBD1 as D (5 bases). Germline lookup yields CDR1 MNHNY and CDR2 SVGAGI (reference sequence). This CDR3 is 14 amino acids long. V gave up 0 bases and J gave up 7 bases, with 7 bases separating them. The CDR3 protein is CASSYSAGNSPLHF. In DNA form, the CDR3 reads TGTGCCAGCAGTTACTCGGCAGGGAATTCACCCCTCCACTTT.

V and J are TRBV7-6 and TRBJ1-6, with 8 bases lining up with TRBD1. Looked up from germline, CDR1 is SGHVS and CDR2 is FNYEAQ. The CDR3 runs 15 residues. V was clipped by 3 bases and J by 10 bases; unmatched bases: 8. For the CDR3, the DNA is TGTGCCAGCAGCTTGGGCGACAGGGGACAATCACCCCTCCACTTT. It specifies CASSLGDRGQSPLHF.

This chain uses TRBV5-1 with TRBJ2-7, with D possibly being TRBD1 (6 bases). V was clipped by 0 bases and J by 10 bases, with 14 bases between them. Germline lookup yields CDR1 SGHRS and CDR2 YFSETQ. CDR3 length: 13 amino acids. The CDR3 DNA sequence: TGCGCCAGCAGCTTGGGTGTGGGACAACATCAGTACTTC. This translates into CASSLGVGQHQYF.

The rearrangement joins TRBV19 to TRBJ2-2, with a possible D match to TRBD2 (6 bases). CDR1 is LNHDA, CDR2 SQIVND, per germline (reference sequence). V was cut by 7 bases and J by 4 bases, with 16 bases left in between. The CDR3 length is 15 residues. The CDR3 here is CASKGGYRSTGELFF. CDR3 bases: TGTGCCAGTAAAGGAGGGTATAGGAGCACCGGGGAGCTGTTTTTT.